This T cell receptor beta chain was recorded in a study of control samples from healthy donors and cancer patients. This table comes from immunoSEQ multiplex PCR, and its TCRdb copy is limited to in-frame clones, with some not included. The sample comprises tens of thousands of clones, roughly nine tenths of which are singletons, and 0.65% to 0.9% rests with the top ten. This CDR3 comprises 17 residues. The germline gives CDR1 SGHRS, CDR2 YFSETQ. Trimming took off 4 bases at V and 3 bases at J, with 22 bases between the two ends. The sample taken for sequencing was PBMCs. The genes are TRBV5-1 and TRBJ1-1; D call uncertain. This TCR was sampled from a man aged 30-40 years with colorectal cancer. The CDR3 bases are TGCGCCAGCAGCCCCCGTTATACTACCGTCGTTGACACTGAAGCTTTCTTT. It codes for CASSPRYTTVVDTEAFF.